A selection of T cell receptor beta chains follows, all from one sample in a study of blood T cells in healthy people across ages. Each CDR3 protein is one row after TCRdb ran MiXCR on the 5' RACE reads. The sample lists hundreds of thousands of distinct CDR3 sequences, under 35% occurring once. The sample taken for sequencing was blood. Every receptor here comes from a woman older than 75 in good health. The conserved cysteine and the conserved F or W are not part of the CDR3 here. A D gene is named only where the DNA matches it firmly.

J,D,V,CDR3
TRBJ2-7,-,TRBV6-2/TRBV6-3,ASRTTRRDIYEQY
TRBJ2-5,TRBD2,TRBV6-1,ASRERGWLSDEQY
TRBJ2-5,-,TRBV19,ASSRQSPQETQY
TRBJ2-7,TRBD1,TRBV27,ASREQGASYEQY
TRBJ2-3,-,TRBV7-9,ASSWDAQY
TRBJ2-4,TRBD2,TRBV20-1,SAFGGSNIQY
TRBJ1-2,TRBD1,TRBV6-5,ASSRTGRDAYGYT
TRBJ1-1,-,TRBV6-5,ATRQEKHFMNTEAF
TRBJ2-3,-,TRBV27,ASREDGGGVTDTQY
TRBJ2-1,TRBD2,TRBV20-1,GAPDLSGGVPNEQF
TRBJ2-1,-,TRBV30,AWSGGSSSYNEQF
TRBJ2-7,-,TRBV6-2/TRBV6-3,ASSYFRYNSYEQY
TRBJ1-1,-,TRBV20-1,SASTAMNTEAF
TRBJ2-5,-,TRBV11-2,ASNPLKGRKETQY